This TCR beta chain appears in the sequencing data of a study of T-cell memory formation after mild COVID-19. The ends lost 0 bases at V and 2 bases at J; junction bases unmatched: 5. The CDR3 totals 17 residues. Germline values: CDR1 MRHNA, CDR2 SNTAGT. For this clonotype: Its antigen remains unknown.

TCRdb re-derived calls from the 5' RACE reads in MiXCR, one entry per CDR3 protein. Here the sample spans around 140,000 distinct CDR3 sequences, over 15% being singletons. General study results and limits: Contracting CD4+ clones sat mainly in CM and EM; CD8+ in EMRA. Contracting clones, day 15 to 85, had balanced CD4/CD8, and later expanders favored CD4+.

V usage is TRBV6-4 and J usage is TRBJ2-3; 10 bases fit TRBD1. Sequencing was performed on PBMCs or a T cell subset sorted from them (not recorded which). This TCR was recovered from an adult woman who had mild COVID-19 (a few samples of this study predate the infection). Cell type and time point are not known. The CDR3 protein is CASSDSRDRGHTDTQYF. For the CDR3, the DNA is TGTGCCAGCAGTGACTCTAGGGACAGGGGCCACACAGATACGCAGTATTTT.